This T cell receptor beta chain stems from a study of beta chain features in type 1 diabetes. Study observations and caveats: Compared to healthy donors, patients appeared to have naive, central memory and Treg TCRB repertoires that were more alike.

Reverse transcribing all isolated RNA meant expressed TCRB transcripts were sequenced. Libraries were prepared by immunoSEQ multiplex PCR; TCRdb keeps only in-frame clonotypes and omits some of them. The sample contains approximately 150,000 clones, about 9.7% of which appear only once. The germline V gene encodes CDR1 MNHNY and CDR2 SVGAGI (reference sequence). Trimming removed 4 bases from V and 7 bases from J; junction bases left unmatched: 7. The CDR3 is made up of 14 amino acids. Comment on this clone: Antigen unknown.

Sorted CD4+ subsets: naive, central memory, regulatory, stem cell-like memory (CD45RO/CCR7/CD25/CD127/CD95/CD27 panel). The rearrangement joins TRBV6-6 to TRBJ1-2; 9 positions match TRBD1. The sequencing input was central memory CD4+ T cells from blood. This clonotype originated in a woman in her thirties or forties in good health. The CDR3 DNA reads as TGTGCCAGCAGTTCGGACAGGGGCTCTCTTGGCTACACCTTC. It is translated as CASSSDRGSLGYTF.